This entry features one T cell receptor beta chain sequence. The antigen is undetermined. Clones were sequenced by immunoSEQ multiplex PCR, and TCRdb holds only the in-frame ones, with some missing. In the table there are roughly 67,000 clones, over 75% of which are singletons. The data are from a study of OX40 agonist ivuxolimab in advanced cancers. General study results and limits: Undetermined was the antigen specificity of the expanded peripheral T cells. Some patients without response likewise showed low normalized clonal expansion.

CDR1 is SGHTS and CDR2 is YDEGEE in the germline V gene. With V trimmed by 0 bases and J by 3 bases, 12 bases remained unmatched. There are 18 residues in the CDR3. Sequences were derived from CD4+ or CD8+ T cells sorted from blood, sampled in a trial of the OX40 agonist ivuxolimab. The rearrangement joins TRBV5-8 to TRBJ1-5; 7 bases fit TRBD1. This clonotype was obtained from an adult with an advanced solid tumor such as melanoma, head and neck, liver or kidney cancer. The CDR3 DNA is TGTGCCAGCAGCTTGGGCGTAGGGGGCGTGATGGTCAATCAGCCCCAGCATTTT. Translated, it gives CASSLGVGGVMVNQPQHF.